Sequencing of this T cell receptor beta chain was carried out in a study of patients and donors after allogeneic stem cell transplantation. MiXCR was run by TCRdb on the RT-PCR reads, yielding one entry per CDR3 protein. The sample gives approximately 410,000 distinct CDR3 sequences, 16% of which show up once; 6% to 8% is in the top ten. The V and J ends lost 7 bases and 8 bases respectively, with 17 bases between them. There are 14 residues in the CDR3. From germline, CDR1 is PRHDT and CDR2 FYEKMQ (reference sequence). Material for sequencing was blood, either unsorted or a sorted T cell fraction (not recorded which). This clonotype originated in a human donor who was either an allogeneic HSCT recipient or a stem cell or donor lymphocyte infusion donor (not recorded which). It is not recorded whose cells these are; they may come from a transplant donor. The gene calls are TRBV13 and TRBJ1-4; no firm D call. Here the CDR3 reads CASNPRAGREKLFF. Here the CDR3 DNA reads TGTGCCAGCAACCCCCGCGCCGGACGGGAAAAACTGTTTTTT.